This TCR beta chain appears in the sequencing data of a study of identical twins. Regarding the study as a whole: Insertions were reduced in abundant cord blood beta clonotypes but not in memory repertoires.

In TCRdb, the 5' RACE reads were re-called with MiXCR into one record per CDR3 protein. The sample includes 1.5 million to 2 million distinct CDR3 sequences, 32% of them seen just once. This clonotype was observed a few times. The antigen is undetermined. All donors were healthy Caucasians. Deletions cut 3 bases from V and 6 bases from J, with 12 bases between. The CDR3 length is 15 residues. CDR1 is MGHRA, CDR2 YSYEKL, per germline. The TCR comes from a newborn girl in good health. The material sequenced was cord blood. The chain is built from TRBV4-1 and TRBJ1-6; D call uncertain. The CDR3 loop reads CASSQLPTSNSPLHF. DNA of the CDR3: TGCGCCAGCAGCCAGCTTCCTACTTCTAATTCACCCCTCCACTTT.